This T cell receptor beta chain was retrieved from a study of cytomegalovirus exposure and HLA in healthy donors. There are 18 residues in the CDR3. With 0 bases removed from V and 2 bases from J, the gap between germline ends came to 17 bases. Germline CDR1 and CDR2: LGHNA and YNFKEQ. Regarding this clone: Its antigen is still unknown.

Vbeta (60) and Jbeta (13) primers were used in the PCR. Authors' analysis steps: Later, an analysis found 75 million to 90 million unique TCR beta chains, and some 10 million of these were shared. Profiling relied on immunoSEQ multiplex PCR, and the TCRdb table lists in-frame clones only, not all of them. V and J calls and clone size are those listed in that table; D and trimming were worked out from the DNA. The sample contains about 160,000 clones, 75% to 90% of which appear only once. Study-level results: No immune exposure information besides CMV serostatus was available. When analyzed later, the rates of TCR association showed variation by HLA locus, with DRB1 the most and HLA-C the fewest.

The source of this sequence is a woman younger than 35 in good health and CMV-seronegative. Sequenced material: PBMCs. The chain recombines TRBV4-2 with TRBJ2-1, with TRBD2 as a possible D gene (6 bases). Here the CDR3 DNA reads TGTGCCAGCAGCCAAGATCTGCTGGGACTCCCCCCCTACAATGAGCAGTTCTTC. Amino acids: CASSQDLLGLPPYNEQFF.